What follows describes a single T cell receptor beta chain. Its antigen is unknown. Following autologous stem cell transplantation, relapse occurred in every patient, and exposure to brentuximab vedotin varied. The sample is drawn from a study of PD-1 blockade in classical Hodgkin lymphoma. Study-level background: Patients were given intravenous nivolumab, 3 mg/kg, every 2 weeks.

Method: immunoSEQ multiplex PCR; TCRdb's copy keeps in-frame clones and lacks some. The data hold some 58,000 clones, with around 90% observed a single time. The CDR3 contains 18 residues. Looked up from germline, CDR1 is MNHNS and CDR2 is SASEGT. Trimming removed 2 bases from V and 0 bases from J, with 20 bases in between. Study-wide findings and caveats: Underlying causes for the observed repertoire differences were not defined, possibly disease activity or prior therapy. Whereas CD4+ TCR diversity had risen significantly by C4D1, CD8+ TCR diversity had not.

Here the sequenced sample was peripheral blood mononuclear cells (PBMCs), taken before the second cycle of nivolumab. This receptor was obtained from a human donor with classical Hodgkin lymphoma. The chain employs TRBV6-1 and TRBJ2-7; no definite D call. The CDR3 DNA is TGTGCCAGCAGTGAATTGCCCGCGGCCATCCTGAGCTCCTACGAGCAGTACTTC. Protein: CASSELPAAILSSYEQYF.